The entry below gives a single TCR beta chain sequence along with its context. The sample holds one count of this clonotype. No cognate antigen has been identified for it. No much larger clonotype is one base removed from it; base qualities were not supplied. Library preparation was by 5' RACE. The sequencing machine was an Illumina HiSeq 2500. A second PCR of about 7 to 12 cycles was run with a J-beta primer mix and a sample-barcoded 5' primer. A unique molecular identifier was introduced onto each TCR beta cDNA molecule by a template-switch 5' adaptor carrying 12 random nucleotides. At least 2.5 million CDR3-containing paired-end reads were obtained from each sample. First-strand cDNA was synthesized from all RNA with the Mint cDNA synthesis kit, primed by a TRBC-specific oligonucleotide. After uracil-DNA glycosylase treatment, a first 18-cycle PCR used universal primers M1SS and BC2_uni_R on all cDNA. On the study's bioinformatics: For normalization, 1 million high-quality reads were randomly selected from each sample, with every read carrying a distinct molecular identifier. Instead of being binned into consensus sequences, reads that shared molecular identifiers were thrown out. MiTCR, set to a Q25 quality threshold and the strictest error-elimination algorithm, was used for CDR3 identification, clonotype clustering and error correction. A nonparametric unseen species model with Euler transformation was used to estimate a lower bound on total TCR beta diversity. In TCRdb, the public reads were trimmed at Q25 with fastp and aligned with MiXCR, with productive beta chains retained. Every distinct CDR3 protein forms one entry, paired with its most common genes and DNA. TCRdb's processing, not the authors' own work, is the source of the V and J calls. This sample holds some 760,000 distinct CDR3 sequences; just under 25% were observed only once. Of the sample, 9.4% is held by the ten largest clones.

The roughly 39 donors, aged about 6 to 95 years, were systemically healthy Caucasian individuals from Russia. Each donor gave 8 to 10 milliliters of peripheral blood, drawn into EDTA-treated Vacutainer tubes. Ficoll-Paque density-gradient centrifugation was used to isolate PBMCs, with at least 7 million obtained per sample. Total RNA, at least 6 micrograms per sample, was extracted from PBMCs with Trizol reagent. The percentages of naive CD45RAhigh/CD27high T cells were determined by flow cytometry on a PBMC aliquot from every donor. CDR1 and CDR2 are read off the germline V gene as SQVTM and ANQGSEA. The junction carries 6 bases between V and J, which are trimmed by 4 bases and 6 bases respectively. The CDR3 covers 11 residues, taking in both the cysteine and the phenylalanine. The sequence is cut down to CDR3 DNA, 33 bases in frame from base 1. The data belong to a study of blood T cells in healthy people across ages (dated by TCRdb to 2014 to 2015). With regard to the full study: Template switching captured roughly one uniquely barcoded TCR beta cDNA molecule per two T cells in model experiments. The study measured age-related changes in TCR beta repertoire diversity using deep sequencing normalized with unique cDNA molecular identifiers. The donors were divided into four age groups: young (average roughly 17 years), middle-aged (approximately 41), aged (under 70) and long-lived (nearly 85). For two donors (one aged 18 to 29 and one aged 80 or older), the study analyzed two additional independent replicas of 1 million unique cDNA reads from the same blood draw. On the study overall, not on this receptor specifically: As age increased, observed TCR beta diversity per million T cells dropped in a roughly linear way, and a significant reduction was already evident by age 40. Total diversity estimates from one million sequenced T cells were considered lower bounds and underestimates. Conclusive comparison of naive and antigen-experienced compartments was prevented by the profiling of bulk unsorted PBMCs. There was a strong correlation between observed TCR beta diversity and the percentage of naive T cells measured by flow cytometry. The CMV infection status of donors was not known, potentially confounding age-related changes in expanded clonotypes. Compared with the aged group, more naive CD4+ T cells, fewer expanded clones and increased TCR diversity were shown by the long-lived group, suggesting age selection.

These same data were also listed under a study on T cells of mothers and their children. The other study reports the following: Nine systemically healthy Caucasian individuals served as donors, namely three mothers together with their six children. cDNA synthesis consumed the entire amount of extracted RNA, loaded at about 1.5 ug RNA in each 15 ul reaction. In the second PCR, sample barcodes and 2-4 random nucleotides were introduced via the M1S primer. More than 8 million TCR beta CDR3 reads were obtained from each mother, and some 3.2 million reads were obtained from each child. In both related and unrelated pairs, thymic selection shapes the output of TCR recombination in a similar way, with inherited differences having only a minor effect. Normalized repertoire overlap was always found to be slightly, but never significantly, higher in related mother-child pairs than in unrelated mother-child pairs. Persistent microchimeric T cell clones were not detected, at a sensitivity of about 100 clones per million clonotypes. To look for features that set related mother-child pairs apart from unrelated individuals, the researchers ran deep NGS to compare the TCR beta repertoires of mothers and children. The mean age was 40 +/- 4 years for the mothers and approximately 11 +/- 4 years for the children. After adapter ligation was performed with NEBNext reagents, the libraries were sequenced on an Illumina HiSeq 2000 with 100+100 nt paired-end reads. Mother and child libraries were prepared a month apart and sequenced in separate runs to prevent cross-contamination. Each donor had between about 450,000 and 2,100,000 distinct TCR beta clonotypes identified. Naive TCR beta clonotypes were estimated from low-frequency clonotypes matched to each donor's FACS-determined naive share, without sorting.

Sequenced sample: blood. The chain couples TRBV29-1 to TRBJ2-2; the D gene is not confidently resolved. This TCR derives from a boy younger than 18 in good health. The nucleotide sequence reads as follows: TGCAGCGTTGTTGGGGCCGGGGAGCTGTTTTTT. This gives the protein CSVVGAGELFF.